The 18 T cell receptor beta chains below come from one sample, sequenced in a study of vaccination effects on CD4 cells after COVID-19. Pools of viral peptides were used by the ViraFEST assay to expand antigen-specific CD4+ T cells ahead of sequencing. Culture lasted roughly 9 days before CD4+ T cell isolation. Having tested negative for nucleocapsid antibodies, the vaccine recipients showed no prior SARS-CoV-2 infection. Antigens for these TCRs are unknown. The data were produced by immunoSEQ multiplex PCR, yet TCRdb's version contains in-frame clones alone and is incomplete. Here the sample spans around 71,000 clones, roughly three quarters being singletons. The source was CD4+ T cells from PBMCs cultured with HCoV-OC43 spike peptides, collected before COVID-19 vaccination. The subset here: HCoV-OC43 spike overlapping peptide pool stimulation. These receptors originate from a human donor who received a COVID-19 vaccine.

The chain carries TRBV7-8 and TRBJ1-2; 11 bases line up with TRBD1. The germline CDR1 and CDR2 sequences are SGHVS and FQNEAQ. Trimming took 5 bases from V and 8 from J; bases not matched to a gene: 7. The CDR3 spans 14 residues. As DNA, the CDR3 is TGTGCCAGCAGCCCCCGGACAGGGGGCGGGGGCTACACCTTC. It yields the protein CASSPRTGGGGYTF.

This clone has a handful of counts. The genes are TRBV24-1 and TRBJ1-5; D is possibly TRBD1 (5 bases). This CDR3 is 12 amino acids long. From germline, CDR1 is KGHDR and CDR2 SFDVKD. Trimming removed 4 bases from V and 9 bases from J, with 9 bases in between. The CDR3 protein is CATSDPGVPQHF. Written as DNA, the CDR3 is TGTGCCACCAGTGACCCGGGGGTGCCCCAGCATTTT.

This clone was observed a handful of times. The chain uses TRBV15 and TRBJ1-1; D not resolved. Germline V gene data show CDR1 as LNHNV and CDR2 as YYDKDF (reference sequence). V shed 0 bases and J shed 11 bases, with 10 bases lying between them. This CDR3 has 12 amino acids. In DNA, the CDR3 is TGTGCCACCAGCAGAGATTGGAGCAGGGCTTTCTTT. Protein: CATSRDWSRAFF.

CDR3 protein: CASSRRVNEKLFF. CDR3 DNA: TGTGCCAGCAGTCGCAGGGTTAATGAAAAACTGTTTTTT. This rearrangement joins TRBV2 to TRBJ1-4; the D gene is possibly TRBD1 (5 bases). This CDR3 is 13 amino acids long. The germline V gene has CDR1 SNHLY and CDR2 FYNNEI. V lost 5 bases and J lost 4, with 8 bases in between.

CDR3 protein: CASSPGVRGGVGELFF. DNA for the CDR3: TGTGCCAGCAGCCCCGGTGTAAGGGGGGGCGTCGGGGAGCTGTTTTTT. The V gene is TRBV7-9, the J gene TRBJ2-2; a possible D gene is TRBD2 (7 bases). This CDR3 has 16 residues. CDR1 SEHNR and CDR2 FQNEAQ come from the germline V gene (reference sequence). Trimming removed 5 bases from V and 7 bases from J, with 20 bases in between.

This clone was detected only a few times. This rearrangement joins TRBV7-3 to TRBJ2-1; D is undetermined. Trimming pared 0 bases from V and 2 bases from J, leaving 5 bases between. This CDR3 has 14 residues. Germline V gene data show CDR1 as SGHTA and CDR2 as FQGTGA. The CDR3 nucleotides are TGTGCCAGCAGCTTAACTAGGACCTACAATGAGCAGTTCTTC. Protein product: CASSLTRTYNEQFF.

This clone came up a few times. The CDR3 DNA follows: TGTGCCAGCAGTTATCAAGGGGACACTGAAGCTTTCTTT. Its translation: CASSYQGDTEAFF. The rearrangement uses TRBV6-5 and TRBJ1-1, with a tentative D call TRBD1 (5 bases). Looked up from germline, CDR1 is MNHEY and CDR2 is SVGAGI. Trimming took off 3 bases at V and 3 bases at J, with 8 bases between the two ends. CDR3 size: 13 residues.

The V and J genes are TRBV28 and TRBJ1-2; 7 bases fit TRBD1. V was clipped by 6 bases and J by 2 bases; unmatched bases: 6. The V gene's germline CDR1 is MDHEN and CDR2 SYDVKM. CDR3 length equals 14 residues. The CDR3 region is CASRPTGQNYGYTF. Written as DNA, the CDR3 is TGTGCCAGCAGACCAACGGGACAGAACTATGGCTACACCTTC.

The chain couples TRBV5-6 to TRBJ2-7, with D unresolved. V was clipped by 1 base and J by 2 bases, with 7 bases between them. CDR1 and CDR2 from the germline V gene are SGHDT and YYEEEE. There are 13 residues in the CDR3. For the CDR3, the DNA is TGTGCCAGCAGCTTGTCCGGTCCCTACGAGCAGTACGTC. Its translation is CASSLSGPYEQYV.

This chain links TRBV7-3 with TRBJ1-1; 8 positions match TRBD1. V lost 0 bases to trimming and J lost 1 base; unmatched junction nucleotides: 1. Germline assignment: CDR1 SGHTA and CDR2 FQGTGA. The CDR3 is made up of 15 amino acids. This chain's CDR3 is CASSLTGQGNTEAFF. CDR3 DNA sequence: TGTGCCAGCAGCTTAACCGGACAGGGGAACACTGAAGCTTTCTTT.

This chain uses TRBV7-2 with TRBJ2-2; 7 nucleotides agree with TRBD1. CDR1 is SGHTA and CDR2 is FQGNSA in the germline V gene. The CDR3 spans 14 residues. V dropped 6 bases and J dropped 2; count of bases not matched to a gene: 3. CDR3 protein: CASSRDSNTGELFF. In nucleotides, the CDR3 is TGTGCCAGCAGTCGGGACAGCAACACCGGGGAGCTGTTTTTT.

This clone was seen a few times. V usage is TRBV11-2 and J usage is TRBJ1-2, with D unresolved. Trimming stripped 1 base from V and 7 bases from J, with 16 bases between. The V gene's germline CDR1 is SGHAT and CDR2 FQNNGV. The CDR3 spans 15 residues. This chain's CDR3 is CASSLAVVRSGGYTF. CDR3 nucleotide sequence: TGTGCCAGCAGCTTAGCTGTAGTCAGATCGGGTGGCTACACCTTC.

This clone was detected only a few times. V is TRBV10-3 and J is TRBJ1-1; 9 positions agree with TRBD1. Looked up from germline, CDR1 is ENHRY and CDR2 is SYGVKD. The CDR3 has 15 residues. Trimming removed 0 bases from V and 7 bases from J; junction bases left unmatched: 6. This CDR3 reads CAISESGQGRGEAFF. Here the CDR3 DNA reads TGTGCCATCAGTGAGTCGGGACAGGGACGTGGTGAAGCTTTCTTT.

This clone was observed a few times. The chain combines TRBV10-3 with TRBJ2-3; TRBD1 might be the D (5 bases). The CDR3 contains 14 residues. V lost 4 bases and J 0 bases, leaving 8 bases between the germline ends. Germline CDR1 reads ENHRY; CDR2 reads SYGVKD. The CDR3 is CAISGTQSTDTQYF. CDR3 DNA: TGTGCCATCAGTGGGACACAAAGCACAGATACGCAGTATTTT.

The rearrangement joins TRBV5-1 to TRBJ2-2; D possibly corresponds to TRBD2 (5 bases). Trimming shortened V by 0 bases and J by 7 bases, and 16 bases separated the two germline ends. This CDR3 has 16 residues. The germline gives CDR1 SGHRS, CDR2 YFSETQ. As DNA, the CDR3 is TGCGCCAGCAGCTTGGATGAAGGGTGGACTGACGGGGAGCTGTTTTTT. As protein: CASSLDEGWTDGELFF.

The CDR3, as DNA: TGCGCCAGCAGCTTGGGACAGCCCGGACCCGGGGAGCTGTTTTTT. Translation: CASSLGQPGPGELFF. V and J are TRBV5-1 and TRBJ2-2; D is perhaps TRBD1 (5 bases). The V end was cut by 0 bases, the J end by 6 bases, with 12 bases between. Germline values: CDR1 SGHRS, CDR2 YFSETQ. The CDR3 loop spans 15 amino acids.

This clone was observed a handful of times. This chain connects TRBV2 to TRBJ2-1, with TRBD1 matching 7 bases. V shed 3 bases, J shed 6 bases, and the junction held 2 bases outside the gene matches. Germline lookup yields CDR1 SNHLY and CDR2 FYNNEI. CDR3 length equals 13 residues. CDR3 bases: TGTGCCAGCAGTGACAACAGGGGCAATGAGCAGTTCTTC. This gives the protein CASSDNRGNEQFF.

V and J are TRBV7-9 and TRBJ1-1, with D perhaps matching TRBD1 (5 bases). V was clipped by 0 bases and J by 3 bases, with 11 bases between them. The CDR3 contains 15 residues. Germline CDR1 and CDR2: SEHNR and FQNEAQ (reference sequence). Written as DNA, the CDR3 is TGTGCCAGCAGCTTAGCCCGCGGGGGTTACACTGAAGCTTTCTTT. Translated: CASSLARGGYTEAFF.